Below are 16 T cell receptor beta chains sequenced from a single sample in a study of cytomegalovirus exposure and HLA in healthy donors. This PCR relied on a set of 60 Vbeta primers and 13 Jbeta primers. Method: immunoSEQ multiplex PCR; TCRdb's copy keeps in-frame clones and lacks some. This table has around 120,000 clones, around 72% appearing once. Sequences were obtained from PBMCs. The receptors were gathered from a woman in her thirties or forties in good health and CMV-seronegative.

This sequence joins TRBV5-1 and TRBJ2-7; 8 nucleotides line up with TRBD1. CDR1 and CDR2 from the germline V gene are SGHRS and YFSETQ. The J segment lost 2 bases and the V segment lost 3 bases, leaving 4 bases of the junction unmatched. This CDR3 is built from 14 residues. The CDR3 sequence is CASSWDRPTYEQYF. CDR3 DNA sequence: TGCGCCAGCAGCTGGGACAGGCCTACCTACGAGCAGTACTTC.

Only one count was recorded for this clone. The chain employs TRBV6-1 and TRBJ1-1; D is ambiguous. Trimming pared 6 bases from V and 3 bases from J, leaving 17 bases between. The CDR3 spans 15 residues. Germline CDR1 is MNHNS and CDR2 is SASEGT. The CDR3 DNA is TGTGCCAGCAGGGTGACATCAGCCTTTGACACTGAAGCTTTCTTT. Protein sequence: CASRVTSAFDTEAFF.

The chain is built from TRBV14 and TRBJ2-5; D is undetermined. V dropped 1 base and J dropped 7 bases, with 10 bases sitting between them. This CDR3 spans 13 amino acids. Germline CDR1 and CDR2: SGHDN and FVKESK. CDR3 sequence reads: CASSQGSPGTQYF. CDR3 nucleotide sequence: TGTGCCAGCAGCCAAGGTAGTCCGGGGACCCAGTACTTC.

The V and J genes are TRBV28 and TRBJ1-1, with a possible D match to TRBD1 (5 bases). The germline V gene has CDR1 MDHEN and CDR2 SYDVKM. The length of the CDR3 is 13 residues. V lost 5 bases to trimming and J lost 4 bases, with 11 bases between them. CDR3 bases: TGTGCCAGCAGTACCGAAGGGGTCACTGAAGCTTTCTTT. This gives the protein CASSTEGVTEAFF. Based on the CDR3 plus reference TRBV28 and TRBJ1-1, the full variable domain is DVKVTQSSRYLVKRTGEKVFLECVQDMDHENMFWYRQDPGLGLRLIYFSYDVKMKEKGDIPEGYSVSREKKERFSLILESASTNQTSMYLCASSTEGVTEAFFGQGTRLTVV.

This sequence joins TRBV7-9 and TRBJ1-1, with no clear D. Trimming cost V 3 bases and J 0 bases, with 20 bases left between them. This CDR3 comprises 18 residues. The germline V gene encodes CDR1 SEHNR and CDR2 FQNEAQ (reference sequence). CDR3 region: CASSFSREFNIMNTEAFF. The CDR3 nucleotides are TGTGCCAGCAGCTTTTCCCGGGAATTCAATATCATGAACACTGAAGCTTTCTTT.

V and J are TRBV4-2 and TRBJ2-5; TRBD2 aligns across 9 bases. Germline-derived CDR1 and CDR2 are LGHNA and YNFKEQ. Germline trimming cut 0 bases from V and 5 bases from J; bases unmatched to any gene: 7. CDR3 size: 16 residues. In DNA form, the CDR3 reads TGTGCCAGCAGCCAAGAGGGCGGGAGGGCCGGGGAGACCCAGTACTTC. The encoded protein is CASSQEGGRAGETQYF.

The chain couples TRBV30 to TRBJ2-3; 12 bases fit TRBD2. V lost 5 bases to trimming and J lost 7 bases; unmatched junction nucleotides: 7. The CDR3 loop spans 14 amino acids. Per germline, CDR1 GTSNPN and CDR2 SVGIG (reference sequence). This CDR3 is CAWSSGGAIYTQYF. The CDR3 region has the DNA TGTGCCTGGTCTAGCGGGGGGGCGATATATACGCAGTATTTT.

V is TRBV7-9 and J is TRBJ1-2; D unclear. The ends were cut back, 1 base at V and 0 bases at J, with 9 bases in the middle. Germline CDR1 is SEHNR and CDR2 is FQNEAQ (reference sequence). The CDR3 is made up of 15 amino acids. CDR3 sequence: CASSLGPGANYGYTF. CDR3 nucleotide sequence: TGTGCCAGCAGCTTAGGCCCGGGAGCTAACTATGGCTACACCTTC.

The chain couples TRBV28 to TRBJ1-5; TRBD1 matches at 8 bases. CDR1 is MDHEN, CDR2 SYDVKM, per germline. The CDR3 totals 13 residues. Trimming took 3 bases from V and 16 from J; bases not matched to a gene: 11. CDR3 sequence reads: CASSLGQAGVSHF. The CDR3 nucleotides are TGTGCCAGCAGTTTGGGACAGGCCGGGGTCTCACATTTT.

This clone was recorded a few times. This rearrangement joins TRBV19 to TRBJ1-5; a weak D match, TRBD1 (5 bases). The ends were cut back, 1 base at V and 0 bases at J, with 16 bases in the middle. CDR3 length: 18 residues. Germline lookup yields CDR1 LNHDA and CDR2 SQIVND (reference sequence). The CDR3 DNA reads as TGTGCCAGTAGTATAGGGGCAGGGCAAGGGTATAGCAATCAGCCCCAGCATTTT. It encodes CASSIGAGQGYSNQPQHF. The entire variable domain, with the rest obtained from reference TRBV19 and TRBJ1-5, is as follows: DGGITQSPKYLFRKEGQNVTLSCEQNLNHDAMYWYRQDPGQGLRLIYYSQIVNDFQKGDIAEGYSVSREKKESFPLTVTSAQKNPTAFYLCASSIGAGQGYSNQPQHFGDGTRLSIL.

The rearrangement uses TRBV6-1 and TRBJ1-6, with D tentatively TRBD1 (5 bases). CDR3 size: 14 residues. Trimming stripped 6 bases from V and 7 bases from J, with 13 bases between. Germline CDR1 and CDR2: MNHNS and SASEGT. The CDR3 nucleotides read TGTGCCAGCAGGGAAACAGGCGAGAATTCACCCCTCCACTTT. It encodes CASRETGENSPLHF.

Regarding this clone: Distinct nucleotide sequences in the sample also encode this CDR3. The rearrangement links TRBV29-1 to TRBJ2-2, with 8 bases aligning to TRBD1. Germline V CDR1 and CDR2: SQVTM, ANQGSEA. The CDR3 runs to 12 residues. V gave up 6 bases and J gave up 6 bases; unmatched junction bases: 3. CDR3 region: CSVGTGPGELFF. In nucleotides, the CDR3 is TGCAGCGTCGGGACAGGTCCCGGGGAGCTGTTTTTT.

The table lists this clone with a count of one. The chain uses TRBV7-2 and TRBJ2-5; D gene ambiguous. The CDR3 has 14 amino acids. Germline CDR1 and CDR2: SGHTA and FQGNSA. The V end was cut by 5 bases, the J end by 1 base, with 11 bases between. The CDR3 DNA reads as TGTGCCAGCAGCCATGCCAGTTCCCAAGAGACCCAGTACTTC. Translation gives CASSHASSQETQYF.

This chain uses TRBV7-3 with TRBJ2-2; no clear D. V was pared by 4 bases and J by 0 bases, with 15 bases between. This CDR3 spans 17 amino acids. From germline, CDR1 is SGHTA and CDR2 FQGTGA. The CDR3 is CASSSDSTSSNTGELFF. CDR3 nucleotide sequence: TGTGCCAGCAGCTCAGACTCTACATCTTCGAACACCGGGGAGCTGTTTTTT.

The chain carries TRBV6-6 and TRBJ1-5; 10 positions match TRBD1. CDR3 length: 16 residues. CDR1 is MNHNY and CDR2 is SVGAGI in the germline V gene (reference sequence). Unmatched junction bases numbered 5, after V lost 4 bases and J lost 2 bases. For the CDR3, the DNA is TGTGCCAGCAGTTTCTCCGGGACAGGGGGCAATCAGCCCCAGCATTTT. Translating it yields CASSFSGTGGNQPQHF.

This chain links TRBV5-3 with TRBJ2-3; D is ambiguous. TRBV5-3 is placed among ORFs of uncertain function. The ends were cut back, 2 bases at V and 1 base at J, with 8 bases in the middle. The CDR3 is 14 amino acids. CDR3 bases: TGTGCCAGAAGCTTCCAGCGTCGCACAGATACGCAGTATTTT. It is translated as CARSFQRRTDTQYF.